What follows are 8 T cell receptor beta chains derived from one specimen sequenced in a study of identical twins. TCRdb reprocessed the 5' RACE reads with MiXCR, giving one entry per CDR3 protein. The repertoire has hundreds of thousands of distinct CDR3 sequences, 9% to 15% of them found once; the top ten carry about 1.5%. These data were likewise used in another study, on yellow fever vaccine responses in identical twins.

The sequencing input was PBMCs. Receptors originate from a young woman in good health.

This clonotype was seen more than once but under ten times. The J gene is TRBJ2-1, the V gene TRBV11-2; weak D call: TRBD1 (7 bases). CDR1 and CDR2 (germline): SGHAT, FQNNGV. V dropped 7 bases and J dropped 6 bases, with 25 bases sitting between them. This CDR3 comprises 17 residues. This CDR3 is CASTHPETGTGFNEQFF. Written as DNA, the CDR3 is TGTGCCAGCACCCACCCCGAGACAGGGACTGGATTCAATGAGCAGTTCTTC.

This clonotype showed up just a few times. This chain joins TRBV19 and TRBJ2-5, with D possibly matching TRBD1 (6 bases). The CDR3 consists of 16 residues. From germline, CDR1 is LNHDA and CDR2 SQIVND (reference sequence). Trimming stripped 3 bases from V and 5 bases from J, with 19 bases between. The CDR3 sequence: CASSMGAGISSETQYF. CDR3 nucleotides: TGTGCCAGTAGTATGGGGGCAGGGATTTCGTCGGAGACCCAGTACTTC.

For the CDR3, the DNA is TGTGCCAGCAGTAGACTCGGGGCCACCGGGAATGAGCAGTTCTTC. It is translated as CASSRLGATGNEQFF. This chain connects TRBV12-3 or TRBV12-4 to TRBJ2-1, with D perhaps TRBD1 or TRBD2 (5 bases each). V lost 5 bases and J lost 7, with 18 bases in between. The CDR3 extends over 15 amino acids.

On this clonotype: Mismatch with germline at one junction end may stem from a read error. V and J are TRBV18 and TRBJ2-3; D gene ambiguous. CDR1 KGHSH and CDR2 LQKENI come from the germline V gene. The CDR3 is 13 residues long. The CDR3 DNA follows: TGTGCCAGCTCACCACCGAGCATAGATACGCAGTATTTT. Protein: CASSPPSIDTQYF.

This clonotype was observed many times. Here the CDR3 reads CASSPLDTEAFF. CDR3 DNA: TGTGCCAGCTCACCCCTGGACACTGAAGCTTTCTTT. This chain connects TRBV18 to TRBJ1-1; the D is unclear. V gave up 3 bases and J gave up 3 bases, with 5 bases separating them. CDR3 length equals 12 residues. Per germline, CDR1 KGHSH and CDR2 LQKENI.

J is TRBJ2-3 and V is TRBV20-1; no reliable D call. V lost 2 bases, J lost 1 base, and 10 bases lay in between. The CDR3 contains 14 residues. Germline CDR1 DFQATT, CDR2 SNEGSKA (reference sequence). CDR3 in amino acids: CSARQDPGTDTQYF. The DNA for the CDR3 is TGCAGTGCTAGACAGGACCCCGGCACAGATACGCAGTATTTT.

This chain uses TRBV6-1 with TRBJ2-5; TRBD1 or TRBD2 may be the D gene (6 bases each). The CDR3 is made up of 15 amino acids. V lost 1 base, J lost 5 bases, and 14 bases lay in between. CDR1 and CDR2 from the germline V gene are MNHNS and SASEGT. CDR3 bases: TGTGCCAGCAGTGAAGTGGGGGGACAATGGGAGACCCAGTACTTC. It codes for CASSEVGGQWETQYF.

This clonotype has only a few counts. The gene calls are TRBV19 and TRBJ2-3, with D unclear. This CDR3 has 13 amino acids. The V end lost 5 bases, the J end lost 2 bases, and 8 bases lay between the germline ends. Germline CDR1 and CDR2: LNHDA and SQIVND (reference sequence). As DNA, the CDR3 is TGTGCCAGTAGTGCTGGATACACAGATACGCAGTATTTT. The encoded protein is CASSAGYTDTQYF.